This is a list of T cell receptor beta chains from one sample in a study of T cells in localized non-small cell lung cancer. The method was immunoSEQ multiplex PCR; TCRdb's version includes in-frame clones alone and lacks a portion of them. The sample shows 13,000 or so clones, roughly 28% of them seen only once. The sample consisted of lung tumor tissue, taken before any cancer treatment. These receptors all come from a female donor of 60 years or more with stage I lung adenocarcinoma. Each CDR3 is given with its conserved first and last residue. Fields, in order: J gene, V gene, clone size, D gene, CDR3 DNA, CDR3 protein. A D gene is named only where the DNA matches it firmly. Rows may omit the clone size; those that give it use once, few, many or a size class.

TRBJ1-2 | TRBV5-1 | few | NA | TGCGCCAGCAGCTCTATTACAGGGTTGGGCTATGGCTACACCTTC | CASSSITGLGYGYTF
TRBJ1-4 | TRBV19 | medium-sized | NA | TGTGCCAGTAGTGCTTTGGAAACTAATGAAAAACTGTTTTTT | CASSALETNEKLFF
TRBJ2-3 | TRBV18 | few | NA | TGTGCCAGCTCACCCTCGACTGATGGCACAGATACGCAGTATTTT | CASSPSTDGTDTQYF
TRBJ2-5 | TRBV15 | NA | NA | TGTGCCACCAGCAGAGAACCCGGCAACCAAGAGACCCAGTACTTC | CATSREPGNQETQYF
TRBJ2-1 | TRBV14 | NA | TRBD2 | TGTGCCAGCAGCCAGTGGACAAGAAAGACTAGCGGGAGAGGAAATGAGCAGTTCTTC | CASSQWTRKTSGRGNEQFF
TRBJ2-7 | TRBV18 | NA | NA | TGTGCCAGCTCACCAATGCAGGATTCCTACGAGCAGTACTTC | CASSPMQDSYEQYF
TRBJ1-1 | TRBV10-3 | NA | NA | TGTGCCATCAGTGAGTCGTCAGCGAACACTGAAGCTTTCTTT | CAISESSANTEAFF
TRBJ2-2 | TRBV11-3 | many | NA | TGTGCCAGCAGCTTGTCGGGGGGCAGGGCCGGGGAGCTGTTTTTT | CASSLSGGRAGELFF
TRBJ1-1 | TRBV18 | NA | NA | TGTGCCAGCTCACAGACCCCCACTGAAGCTTTCTTT | CASSQTPTEAFF
TRBJ2-3 | TRBV14 | NA | TRBD2 | TGTGCCAGCAGCCGTATAACGGGGGGGAGGGATACGCAGTATTTT | CASSRITGGRDTQYF
TRBJ2-1 | TRBV6-8 | few | NA | TGTGCCAGCAACGGGGACCCTCCGATGGGGAATGAGCAGTTCTTC | CASNGDPPMGNEQFF
TRBJ2-1 | TRBV11-3 | many | TRBD2 | TGTGCCAGCAGCTTGGGACTAGCGAAAAACAATGAGCAGTTCTTC | CASSLGLAKNNEQFF
TRBJ2-7 | TRBV6-8 | few | NA | TGTGCCAGCAGTGATCCACAGGGCTACGAGCAGTACTTC | CASSDPQGYEQYF
TRBJ1-1 | TRBV11-3 | medium-sized | NA | TGTGCCAGCAGCCCCGGTTTGGGGCAGGGCACTGAAGCTTTCTTT | CASSPGLGQGTEAFF
TRBJ1-5 | TRBV10-3 | NA | NA | TGTGCCATCAGTGAGTCAAGAGGTCCCAATCAGCCCCAGCATTTT | CAISESRGPNQPQHF
TRBJ1-4 | TRBV11-3 | NA | NA | TGTGCCAGCAGCTTAGACAGGTTGGCGGTAAATGAAAAACTGTTTTTT | CASSLDRLAVNEKLFF
TRBJ1-4 | TRBV4-1 | NA | NA | TGCGCCAGCAGCCAAGGGTCCCGGGAGGGGAGGGAAAAACTGTTTTTT | CASSQGSREGREKLFF
TRBJ1-1 | TRBV19 | NA | NA | TGTGCCAGTAGTATATTAGTTAACACTGAAGCTTTCTTT | CASSILVNTEAFF
TRBJ1-6 | TRBV9 | few | NA | TGTGCCAGCGGGGTGGGGGATTCACCCCTCCACTTT | CASGVGDSPLHF
TRBJ1-2 | TRBV15 | NA | NA | TGTGCCACCAGCAGAGGATACACAGAGCAAACTTCCTATGGCTACACCTTC | CATSRGYTEQTSYGYTF
TRBJ1-1 | TRBV11-3 | NA | TRBD1 | TGTGCCAGCAGCCCCAGGACAGGGGGGAACACTGAAGCTTTCTTT | CASSPRTGGNTEAFF
TRBJ1-2 | TRBV5-1 | NA | NA | TGCGCCAGCAGCTTGGGAAGGGGAGGAGAGTATGGCTACACCTTC | CASSLGRGGEYGYTF
TRBJ1-2 | TRBV14 | NA | NA | TGTGCCAGCAGCCTAATCCCCGGGGGCTACACCTTC | CASSLIPGGYTF
TRBJ2-1 | TRBV18 | NA | NA | TGTGCCAGCTCACCGGGGACCTTCAATGAGCAGTTCTTC | CASSPGTFNEQFF
TRBJ2-7 | TRBV6-8 | NA | TRBD2 | TGTGCCAGCAGTTACTTGAGCGGGAGGGCCAGCTACGAGCAGTACTTC | CASSYLSGRASYEQYF
TRBJ1-2 | TRBV6-8 | NA | TRBD1 | TGTGCCAGCAGGACAGGGACAGGTGGTTACACCTTC | CASRTGTGGYTF
TRBJ2-1 | TRBV2 | few | TRBD2 | TGTGCCAGCAAGTTTTCGGGAGGGCCGAATGAGCAGTTCTTC | CASKFSGGPNEQFF
TRBJ2-7 | TRBV11-3 | few | TRBD2 | TGTGCCAGCAGCTCCTGGACTAGCGGGCGGACCTACGAGCAGTACTTC | CASSSWTSGRTYEQYF
TRBJ1-2 | TRBV6-8 | NA | TRBD1 | TGTGCCAGCAGTTCCCCGACAGGGGTGAACTATGGCTACACCTTC | CASSSPTGVNYGYTF
TRBJ2-7 | TRBV19 | NA | NA | TGTGCCAGTAGTATAGATTGGGGGACGGTCTACGAGCAGTACTTC | CASSIDWGTVYEQYF
TRBJ1-2 | TRBV5-1 | NA | TRBD1 | TGCGCCAGCGGAGAGGGACAGACGAACTATGGCTACACCTTC | CASGEGQTNYGYTF
TRBJ2-7 | TRBV11-3 | few | TRBD2 | TGTGCCAGCAGCCGGGGACTAGCGGGAGGGCAAGGGCAGTACTTC | CASSRGLAGGQGQYF
TRBJ1-4 | TRBV30 | NA | NA | TGTGCCTGGAGTGGCTCCTCGGCTTTTGAAAAACTGTTTTTT | CAWSGSSAFEKLFF
TRBJ1-2 | TRBV18 | NA | TRBD1 | TGTGCCAGCTCACCGGACAGGGCTAACTATGGCTACACCTTC | CASSPDRANYGYTF
TRBJ2-5 | TRBV11-3 | NA | TRBD2 | TGTGCCAGCAGCTTAGGAGGGGGAGCGGGAGGGCCAGAGACCCAGTACTTC | CASSLGGGAGGPETQYF
TRBJ1-1 | TRBV5-1 | NA | NA | TGCGCCAGCAGCTTGACAGGGTATGACACTGAAGCTTTCTTT | CASSLTGYDTEAFF
TRBJ2-7 | TRBV6-8 | few | NA | TGTGCCAGCAGTCCGCTCCTAGCGAGAACCTACGAGCAGTACTTC | CASSPLLARTYEQYF
TRBJ2-3 | TRBV9 | many | NA | TGTGCCAGCAGCGTAGCTGGGAACACCCGCACAGATACGCAGTATTTT | CASSVAGNTRTDTQYF
TRBJ1-3 | TRBV6-8 | NA | NA | TGTGCCAGCTCTCCCGACGTGGGCCTTCGCACCATATATTTT | CASSPDVGLRTIYF
TRBJ2-3 | TRBV18 | NA | NA | TGTGCCAGCTCCCATCCCACAGATACGCAGTATTTT | CASSHPTDTQYF
TRBJ1-4 | TRBV5-1 | NA | NA | TGCGCCAGCAGTTCCAGGGGAGGAGGCGAAAAACTGTTTTTT | CASSSRGGGEKLFF
TRBJ1-5 | TRBV19 | NA | NA | TGTGCCAGTAGTATGGATGACTTTAGCAATCAGCCCCAGCATTTT | CASSMDDFSNQPQHF
TRBJ2-6 | TRBV7-2 | NA | NA | TGTGCCAGCAGCCCGACTGGGGCCAACGTCCTGACTTTC | CASSPTGANVLTF
TRBJ2-6 | TRBV11-3 | few | TRBD1 | TGTGCCAGCAGCTTACCAGGGGGAACTGGGGCCAACGTCCTGACTTTC | CASSLPGGTGANVLTF
TRBJ2-5 | TRBV9 | few | TRBD2 | TGTGCCAGCAGCGCCGGGACTACCTTCCAAGAGACCCAGTACTTC | CASSAGTTFQETQYF
TRBJ2-1 | TRBV14 | NA | TRBD2 | TGTGCCAGCAGCCAGTGGGTAGCGGGAGACTACAATGAGCAGTTCTTC | CASSQWVAGDYNEQFF
TRBJ2-1 | TRBV29-1 | NA | TRBD1 | TGCAGCGGAACAGGGGCGATGGACAATGAGCAGTTCTTC | CSGTGAMDNEQFF
TRBJ1-1 | TRBV11-3 | many | NA | TGTGCCAGCAGCTTAGGACTGGGCGGCACTGAAGCTTTCTTT | CASSLGLGGTEAFF
TRBJ2-1 | TRBV7-4 | NA | NA | TGTGCCAGCAGCTTATCCTCGGGGAATGAGCAGTTCTTC | CASSLSSGNEQFF
TRBJ2-7 | TRBV18 | NA | NA | TGTGCCAGCTCACCTCCGACTAGCTACGAGCAGTACTTC | CASSPPTSYEQYF
TRBJ2-1 | TRBV30 | NA | NA | TGTGCCTGGAGGGTCGTGGGCGGGACATACAATGAGCAGTTCTTC | CAWRVVGGTYNEQFF